The sequence of this TCR beta chain was determined in a study of radiotherapy plus CTLA-4 blockade in lung cancer. CDR3 length: 15 residues. The J segment lost 4 bases and the V segment lost 2 bases, leaving 2 bases of the junction unmatched. Per germline, CDR1 MNHNS and CDR2 SASEGT. Lung cancer patients with chemo-refractory metastatic non-small-cell disease were given focal radiation plus CTLA-4 blockade with ipilimumab. The method was immunoSEQ multiplex PCR; TCRdb's version includes in-frame clones alone and lacks a portion of them. The sample contains some 74,000 clones, approximately 78% of which appear only once.

The origin of this receptor is a human donor with non-small cell lung cancer who had a complete response to radiotherapy plus ipilimumab. The sequenced sample was peripheral blood, obtained from a patient treated with radiotherapy plus ipilimumab. This chain links TRBV6-1 with TRBJ2-2, with 9 bases fitting TRBD1. The CDR3 region is CASSEKTGGTGELFF. The CDR3 nucleotides are TGTGCCAGCAGTGAAAAGACAGGGGGCACCGGGGAGCTGTTTTTT.